This section outlines one T cell receptor beta chain sequence together with its context. Its target is not known. This record comes from a study of early T cells in non-severe SARS-CoV-2 infection. Whole-study context: Unsorted whole-blood RNA was sequenced in bulk, leaving chains unpaired. The study, taken as a whole, reports: Anti-spike CD8 responses were favored in VDJdb matching, and private and CD4 specificities were missed.

TCRdb recomputed calls from the 5' RACE reads with MiXCR, one row per CDR3 protein. This sample has 37,000 or so distinct CDR3 sequences, with roughly 5% found just once. The TCR originated in an adult who was a healthcare worker with PCR-confirmed SARS-CoV-2 infection or an uninfected control (not recorded which). The sequencing sample was made of whole blood.

The CDR3 loop is CSARQLGGADEKLFF. Here the CDR3 DNA reads TGCAGTGCGCGCCAGTTAGGGGGCGCGGATGAAAAACTGTTTTTT. The chain combines TRBV20-1 with TRBJ1-4; 7 bases fit TRBD1. CDR1 is DFQATT and CDR2 is SNEGSKA in the germline V gene (reference sequence). J was trimmed by 6 bases and V by 6 bases; bases with no gene match: 13. The CDR3 is 15 residues long.